These 21 T cell receptor beta chains came from one sample sequenced in a study of blood T cells in healthy people across ages. A sample-barcoded 5' primer and a J-beta primer mix were used in a second PCR of roughly 7 to 11 cycles. One entry per CDR3 protein results from TCRdb running MiXCR on the 5' RACE reads. This sample has around 1,800,000 distinct CDR3 sequences, with around 42% found just once. The sequenced sample was blood. These receptor sequences come from a human donor in good health.

Here the CDR3 DNA reads TGTGCCAGCAGCGTCCTACAGGGACCTCTTCTGGGGGACGAGCAGTACTTC. It encodes CASSVLQGPLLGDEQYF. The chain employs TRBV9 and TRBJ2-5; a weak D match, TRBD1 (6 bases). The DNA end is more similar to TRBJ2-7, so the J call may be wrong. Germline V gene lookup returns CDR1 SGDLS and CDR2 YYNGEE. CDR3 length equals 17 residues.

This chain links TRBV7-2 with TRBJ2-7, with TRBD1 as a possible D gene (5 bases). The CDR3 consists of 16 residues. Germline V gene lookup returns CDR1 SGHTA and CDR2 FQGNSA. Trimming shortened V by 1 base and J by 1 base, and 14 bases separated the two germline ends. The CDR3 DNA sequence: TGTGCCAGCAGCTTAGGCGTAGGGGCCGAATCCTACGAGCAGTACTTC. The encoded protein is CASSLGVGAESYEQYF.

The chain combines TRBV29-1 with TRBJ2-5; 7 nucleotides agree with TRBD1. Germline-derived CDR1 and CDR2 are SQVTM and ANQGSEA. Trimming took 6 bases from V and 6 from J; bases not matched to a gene: 10. The CDR3 runs 13 residues. The CDR3 region is CSVGQRLGKTQYF. The CDR3 DNA reads as TGCAGCGTGGGACAGCGGCTGGGGAAGACCCAGTACTTC.

The gene calls are TRBV3-1 and TRBJ2-5, with a weak D call TRBD2 (6 bases). The germline V gene encodes CDR1 LGHDT and CDR2 YNNKEL (reference sequence). The V end was cut by 5 bases, the J end by 1 base, with 11 bases between. CDR3 length: 14 residues. The CDR3 DNA reads as TGTGCCAGCAGCACCCAGGAGGGCCAAGAGACCCAGTACTTC. This translates into CASSTQEGQETQYF.

This clonotype appeared a few times. This sequence joins TRBV3-1 and TRBJ2-1; D perhaps matches TRBD2 (6 bases). In germline, CDR1 is LGHDT, CDR2 YNNKEL (reference sequence). V was pared by 1 base and J by 9 bases, with 16 bases between. This CDR3 comprises 15 residues. For the CDR3, the DNA is TGTGCCAGCAGCCAAGGGCTAGCGCCCGGGATTGAGCAGTTCTTC. Translation gives CASSQGLAPGIEQFF.

This clonotype was seen a handful of times. The rearrangement uses TRBV15 and TRBJ1-5; unclear D gene. V lost 3 bases to trimming and J lost 0 bases, with 6 bases between them. CDR3 length equals 14 residues. CDR1 is LNHNV and CDR2 is YYDKDF in the germline V gene (reference sequence). CDR3 region: CATSREISNQPQHF. The CDR3 DNA sequence: TGTGCCACCAGCAGGGAGATTAGCAATCAGCCCCAGCATTTT.

The chain is built from TRBV7-2 and TRBJ1-5; D uncertain. This CDR3 has 14 residues. Trimming took 6 bases from V and 5 from J, leaving 14 bases between them. Germline V gives CDR1 SGHTA, CDR2 FQGNSA. The CDR3 spells CASSKGPRDQPQHF. CDR3 nucleotides: TGTGCCAGCAGTAAAGGGCCACGGGATCAGCCCCAGCATTTT.

The chain has TRBV6-5 and TRBJ2-7; D tentatively fits TRBD1 or TRBD2 (5 bases each). The germline CDR1 and CDR2 sequences are MNHEY and SVGAGI. The CDR3 totals 15 residues. Trimming cost V 2 bases and J 0 bases, with 11 bases left between them. CDR3 in amino acids: CASSYQGTYSYEQYF. The CDR3 nucleotides are TGTGCCAGCAGTTACCAAGGGACCTACTCCTACGAGCAGTACTTC.

The gene calls are TRBV6-2 or TRBV6-3 and TRBJ1-2, with 9 bases aligning to TRBD1. Per the germline V gene, CDR1 is MNHEY and CDR2 is SVGEGT. The junction had 6 bases not matched to a gene; V was cut back by 2 bases and J by 8 bases. This CDR3 is 14 amino acids long. CDR3 protein: CASSYQGQGFGYTF. CDR3 DNA: TGTGCCAGCAGTTACCAGGGACAGGGATTCGGCTACACCTTC.

The V gene is TRBV7-9, the J gene TRBJ2-5; D is possibly TRBD2 (5 bases). This CDR3 contains 15 residues. Trimming removed 1 base from V and 5 bases from J, with 14 bases in between. The germline CDR1 and CDR2 sequences are SEHNR and FQNEAQ (reference sequence). The CDR3 region has the DNA TGTGCCAGCAGCTTAGGGACTTACAAGGAGGAGACCCAGTACTTC. This codes for CASSLGTYKEETQYF.

This chain joins TRBV7-2 and TRBJ2-3, with D possibly being TRBD2 (6 bases). The CDR3 contains 13 residues. V gave up 8 bases and J gave up 3 bases, with 12 bases separating them. Germline-derived CDR1 and CDR2 are SGHTA and FQGNSA. DNA for the CDR3: TGTGCCAGCGGGACTGAAAGGACAGATACGCAGTATTTT. Translated: CASGTERTDTQYF.

Remarks on this clonotype: The junction departs from germline at one end; a sequencing error may be responsible. J is TRBJ2-6 and V is TRBV15; D is possibly TRBD1 (5 bases). CDR1 is LNHNV and CDR2 is YYDKDF in the germline V gene (reference sequence). The CDR3 is 16 residues long. CDR3 region: CATSRDLMAGANVRTF. Written as DNA, the CDR3 is TGTGCCACCAGCAGAGATTTGATGGCTGGGGCCAACGTCCGGACTTTC.

This clonotype has more than one count but fewer than ten. The chain is built from TRBV28 and TRBJ1-5; the D is unclear. The germline CDR1 and CDR2 sequences are MDHEN and SYDVKM. Trimming left V 6 bases short and J 2 bases short, with 14 bases between. The CDR3 sequence is 15 residues long. CDR3 in amino acids: CASSPLTTGNQPQHF. CDR3 DNA sequence: TGTGCCAGCAGCCCCCTGACAACAGGCAATCAGCCCCAGCATTTT.

This rearrangement joins TRBV28 to TRBJ2-2; D not resolved. The germline CDR1 and CDR2 sequences are MDHEN and SYDVKM. Trimming pared 3 bases from V and 7 bases from J, leaving 12 bases between. This CDR3 is built from 14 residues. The chain's CDR3 is CASSLTFLRGELFF. DNA of the CDR3: TGTGCCAGCAGTTTGACCTTCCTTCGCGGGGAGCTGTTTTTT.

This rearrangement joins TRBV4-3 to TRBJ1-6; TRBD1 might be the D (5 bases). CDR3 length equals 17 residues. With 0 bases removed from V and 6 bases from J, the gap between germline ends came to 15 bases. Per the germline V gene, CDR1 is LGHNA and CDR2 is YSLEER. The CDR3 DNA reads as TGCGCCAGCAGCCAAGATTGGGGGAGAGTCGCTAATTCACCCCTCCACTTT. Translating gives CASSQDWGRVANSPLHF.

This clonotype was detected a few times. The chain uses TRBV3-1 and TRBJ2-7; the match to TRBD2 covers 10 bases. V shed 1 base and J 4 bases; nucleotides not matched to a gene: 4. The CDR3 runs to 15 residues. CDR1 and CDR2 (germline): LGHDT, YNNKEL (reference sequence). The CDR3 sequence is CASSQGTSGEYEQYF. Here the CDR3 DNA reads TGTGCCAGCAGCCAAGGCACTAGCGGGGAATACGAGCAGTACTTC.

This clonotype was counted between two and nine times. The CDR3 spells CASRKRTGGDQPQHF. CDR3 DNA: TGTGCCAGCAGGAAAAGGACAGGGGGGGATCAGCCCCAGCATTTT. The chain combines TRBV6-5 with TRBJ1-5; 10 bases fit TRBD1. V gave up 6 bases and J gave up 5 bases; unmatched junction bases: 7. CDR1 is MNHEY and CDR2 is SVGAGI in the germline V gene. The CDR3 is made up of 15 amino acids.

This clonotype has just a few counts. V is TRBV20-1 and J is TRBJ1-5; perhaps TRBD1 as D (6 bases). The CDR3 totals 17 residues. V lost 5 bases and J 2 bases, leaving 22 bases between the germline ends. Looked up from germline, CDR1 is DFQATT and CDR2 is SNEGSKA (reference sequence). The CDR3 nucleotides are TGCAGTGCTGCCGGACAGTTGGGGTTTAGCGGCAATCAGCCCCAGCATTTT. Amino acid sequence: CSAAGQLGFSGNQPQHF.

At least ten counts were recorded for this clonotype. This chain connects TRBV5-1 to TRBJ2-7; D call uncertain. The V end lost 2 bases, the J end lost 0 bases, and 15 bases lay between the germline ends. Germline CDR1 is SGHRS and CDR2 is YFSETQ. The CDR3 covers 16 residues. The CDR3 protein is CASSLYGLVSSYEQYF. CDR3 in DNA: TGCGCCAGCAGCTTATACGGGTTGGTGAGCTCCTACGAGCAGTACTTC.

The chain combines TRBV6-1 with TRBJ1-2, with 7 bases that match TRBD1. Trimming removed 6 bases from V and 7 bases from J; junction bases left unmatched: 11. The CDR3 has 14 residues. CDR1 and CDR2 from the germline V gene are MNHNS and SASEGT. The CDR3 DNA is TGTGCCAGCAGCAGCGGACAGGCGGTATTTGGCTACACCTTC. Translating it yields CASSSGQAVFGYTF.

The gene calls are TRBV6-6 and TRBJ1-6, with 7 bases aligning to TRBD1. Germline values: CDR1 MNHNY, CDR2 SVGAGI (reference sequence). V lost 5 bases to trimming and J lost 6 bases; unmatched junction nucleotides: 7. This CDR3 is 15 amino acids long. The DNA of the CDR3 is TGTGCCAGCAGTGAGGGGACAGATCTTAATTCACCCCTCCACTTT. Translation: CASSEGTDLNSPLHF.